This passage covers 22 T cell receptor beta chains from one sample sequenced in a study of blood T cell repertoires in COVID-19. Profiled with immunoSEQ multiplex PCR; TCRdb holds only in-frame clones, not every one. Of under 200,000 clones listed, 80% are singletons. Sequenced sample: PBMCs or T cells enriched from blood (not recorded which). These TCRs come from an older woman who had recovered from COVID-19.

This clone was observed a single time. The rearrangement links TRBV7-2 to TRBJ2-1; 7 bases match TRBD1. The V gene end was trimmed by 7 bases and the J gene end by 5 bases; junction bases not matched to a gene: 5. CDR3 length equals 13 residues. The germline CDR1 and CDR2 sequences are SGHTA and FQGNSA. The CDR3 bases are TGTGCCAGCAAGAGGGGGACAGACAATGAGCAGTTCTTC. Amino acid sequence: CASKRGTDNEQFF.

The chain recombines TRBV6-5 with TRBJ2-1; 10 positions match TRBD2. This CDR3 contains 16 residues. With V trimmed by 0 bases and J by 7 bases, 6 bases remained unmatched. CDR1 MNHEY and CDR2 SVGAGI come from the germline V gene. Here the CDR3 reads CASSYSSGRGQNEQFF. CDR3 sequence (DNA): TGTGCCAGCAGTTACTCGAGCGGGAGGGGACAGAATGAGCAGTTCTTC.

Concerning this clone itself: It is unclear where the CDR3 begins or ends on the DNA, so no DNA is shown, and the CDR3 is as TCRdb lists it. The chain has TRBV6-5 and TRBJ2-2; TRBD1, the table's D call, was not compared with the DNA. Germline V lookup: CDR1 MNHEY, CDR2 SVGAGI. The CDR3 is 14 residues long, ends included. The CDR3 protein is CASILDRDTGELFF.

The genes are TRBV11-2 and TRBJ1-2; TRBD1 aligns across 12 bases. CDR1 and CDR2 (germline): SGHAT, FQNNGV. The CDR3 length is 20 residues. The V gene end was trimmed by 0 bases and the J gene end by 5 bases; junction bases not matched to a gene: 16. CDR3 region: CASSLEVVWGTGGGGYGYTF. The CDR3 bases are TGTGCCAGCAGCTTAGAGGTTGTTTGGGGGACAGGGGGCGGAGGATATGGCTACACCTTC.

The V call is TRBV3-1 (or the pseudogene TRBV3-2), the J call TRBJ2-2, with a tentative D call TRBD1 (5 bases). The CDR3 length is 14 residues. Germline CDR1 and CDR2: LGHDT and YNNKEL (reference sequence). V was cut by 2 bases and J by 5 bases, with 9 bases left in between. The CDR3 DNA sequence: TGTGCCAGCAGCCAACAGCAGGGTACCGGGGAGCTGTTTTTT. This codes for CASSQQQGTGELFF.

The chain combines TRBV5-1 with TRBJ2-1; no clear D gene. CDR3 length equals 11 residues. Trimming took 1 base from V and 10 from J, leaving 6 bases between them. Germline V gene lookup returns CDR1 SGHRS and CDR2 YFSETQ. The CDR3 sequence is CASSLMEEQFF. The CDR3 DNA is TGCGCCAGCAGCTTGATGGAGGAGCAGTTCTTC.

The rearrangement links TRBV7-9 to TRBJ2-7, with TRBD1 matching over 7 bases. Per the germline V gene, CDR1 is SEHNR and CDR2 is FQNEAQ (reference sequence). The V segment lost 3 bases and the J segment 0 bases; nucleotides outside the gene matches: 5. CDR3 length: 15 residues. The CDR3 sequence: CASSFPGGDSYEQYF. CDR3 DNA: TGTGCCAGCAGCTTCCCAGGGGGAGACTCCTACGAGCAGTACTTC.

The rearrangement uses TRBV13 and TRBJ2-3; TRBD1 agrees at 8 bases. Per germline, CDR1 PRHDT and CDR2 FYEKMQ (reference sequence). This CDR3 is 14 amino acids long. J gave up 5 bases and V 8 bases, and 9 bases lay outside the gene matches. CDR3 region: CASQRQGAKDTQYF. The CDR3 bases are TGTGCCAGCCAGAGGCAGGGGGCGAAAGATACGCAGTATTTT.

This chain links TRBV9 with TRBJ2-3; D not certain. The V end was cut by 0 bases, the J end by 2 bases, with 7 bases between. Germline-derived CDR1 and CDR2 are SGDLS and YYNGEE. The CDR3 length is 14 residues. The CDR3 DNA reads TGTGCCAGCAGCGTAGCACAGAACACAGATACGCAGTATTTT. It codes for CASSVAQNTDTQYF.

This chain joins TRBV7-3 and TRBJ2-1; D is perhaps TRBD2 (6 bases). Deletions cut 1 base from V and 13 bases from J, with 14 bases between. The CDR3 contains 13 residues. From germline, CDR1 is SGHTA and CDR2 FQGTGA. In DNA form, the CDR3 reads TGTGCCAGCAGCTTAAGTTGGGACTCCCCTCAGTTCTTC. It codes for CASSLSWDSPQFF.

The chain uses TRBV5-8 and TRBJ2-5; the match to TRBD2 covers 10 bases. V trimming: 3 bases; J trimming: 9 bases; junction bases outside the gene matches: 8. Germline CDR1 SGHTS, CDR2 YDEGEE. There are 14 residues in the CDR3. CDR3 nucleotide sequence: TGTGCCAGCAGCTCCACTAGCGGGGTGGCCTCCCAGTACTTC. Translated: CASSSTSGVASQYF.

This clone has just one count. This chain links TRBV27 with TRBJ2-3; tentative D call: TRBD2 (7 bases). V gave up 0 bases and J gave up 2 bases, with 27 bases separating them. There are 21 residues in the CDR3. Germline CDR1 reads MNHEY; CDR2 reads SMNVEV (reference sequence). CDR3 amino acids: CASSLSLYLQGRESFTDTQYF. CDR3 DNA: TGTGCCAGCAGTTTATCGTTGTACCTCCAGGGGAGGGAGTCCTTCACAGATACGCAGTATTTT.

This chain joins TRBV6-5 and TRBJ1-4; 8 bases line up with TRBD1. There are 14 residues in the CDR3. In germline, CDR1 is MNHEY, CDR2 SVGAGI. Losses at the gene ends were 7 bases for V and 7 bases for J; bases not matched to a gene: 8. This CDR3 reads CASTRGQDAEKLFF. CDR3 DNA sequence: TGTGCCAGCACCAGGGGACAGGATGCTGAAAAACTGTTTTTT.

The rearrangement joins TRBV19 to TRBJ1-2; possible D gene TRBD1, 6 bases. Germline assignment: CDR1 LNHDA and CDR2 SQIVND (reference sequence). The CDR3 length is 14 residues. V shed 8 bases and J shed 3 bases, with 16 bases lying between them. CDR3 region: CASAPLGAHYGYTF. The CDR3 region has the DNA TGTGCCAGTGCACCGCTGGGGGCCCACTATGGCTACACCTTC. The full variable domain, completed using reference TRBV19 and TRBJ1-2, is DGGITQSPKYLFRKEGQNVTLSCEQNLNHDAMYWYRQDPGQGLRLIYYSQIVNDFQKGDIAEGYSVSREKKESFPLTVTSAQKNPTAFYLCASAPLGAHYGYTFGSGTRLTVV.

This chain joins TRBV11-2 and TRBJ2-7; D is perhaps TRBD2 (5 bases). Germline V gene data show CDR1 as SGHAT and CDR2 as FQNNGV. V lost 1 base and J lost 6, with 13 bases in between. The CDR3 extends over 14 amino acids. This CDR3 reads CASSLVFSSGEQYF. The CDR3 nucleotides read TGTGCCAGCAGCTTAGTTTTTAGCAGCGGCGAGCAGTACTTC.

Only one count was recorded for this clone. The chain joins TRBV10-3 to TRBJ1-1, with D uncertain. V was clipped by 3 bases and J by 0 bases, with 8 bases between them. Germline values: CDR1 ENHRY, CDR2 SYGVKD. This CDR3 contains 14 residues. Here the CDR3 DNA reads TGTGCCATCAGTGAAGTCAACATGAACACTGAAGCTTTCTTT. Protein: CAISEVNMNTEAFF.

The V call is TRBV4-1, the J call TRBJ2-1; TRBD1 might be the D (5 bases). The CDR3 is made up of 15 amino acids. V gave up 3 bases and J gave up 4 bases, with 13 bases separating them. CDR1 MGHRA and CDR2 YSYEKL come from the germline V gene. The CDR3 here is CASSHPPAGYNEQFF. CDR3 DNA: TGCGCCAGCAGCCACCCCCCCGCAGGGTACAATGAGCAGTTCTTC.

The gene calls are TRBV28 and TRBJ1-6, with a weak D call TRBD1 (5 bases). The CDR3 loop spans 12 amino acids. Trimming pared 10 bases from V and 14 bases from J, leaving 18 bases between. Per germline, CDR1 MDHEN and CDR2 SYDVKM. The CDR3 sequence is CATGTGSLSLHF. The CDR3 nucleotides are TGTGCCACCGGGACTGGCTCACTTTCCCTCCACTTT.

The V gene is TRBV5-5, the J gene TRBJ2-5; no clear D gene. The V end lost 0 bases, the J end lost 5 bases, and 14 bases lay between the germline ends. The CDR3 totals 15 residues. Germline lookup yields CDR1 SGHKS and CDR2 YYEKEE (reference sequence). DNA for the CDR3: TGTGCCAGCAGCTTGGCCCCTGGGTCAGGCGAGACCCAGTACTTC. Its translation: CASSLAPGSGETQYF.

The chain links TRBV11-2 to TRBJ1-5; 9 bases align to TRBD1. This CDR3 has 15 amino acids. CDR1 is SGHAT and CDR2 is FQNNGV in the germline V gene. V shed 4 bases, J shed 5 bases, and the junction held 6 bases outside the gene matches. Written as DNA, the CDR3 is TGTGCCAGCAGCTCCGGGACAGGGTGGGATCAGCCCCAGCATTTT. Translation gives CASSSGTGWDQPQHF.

The chain carries TRBV19 and TRBJ2-4, with 7 positions matching TRBD1. The CDR3 spans 15 residues. Germline V gene sequence: CDR1 LNHDA, CDR2 SQIVND (reference sequence). The V and J ends lost 5 bases and 2 bases, in that order; junction bases with no gene match: 6. CDR3 sequence reads: CASSERQGTKNIQYF. The CDR3 DNA reads TGTGCCAGTAGTGAGAGACAGGGAACCAAAAACATTCAGTACTTC.

The chain couples TRBV23-1 to TRBJ1-2; D perhaps matches TRBD1 (5 bases). TRBV23-1 is filed as an ORF, its function uncertain. This CDR3 comprises 14 residues. The V gene lost 7 bases and the J gene lost 6 bases, with 18 bases spanning the gap. The CDR3 nucleotides are TGCGCCAGCATTCTGGGGGGTTACGTGGATGGCTACACCTTC. This encodes CASILGGYVDGYTF.